This TCR beta chain was recovered during a study of long-term antiretroviral therapy in people with HIV. V was clipped by 3 bases and J by 5 bases, with 10 bases between them. This CDR3 contains 14 residues. Germline V CDR1 and CDR2: MRHNA, SNTAGT. Sequencing used immunoSEQ v3.0 at survey level. Measured with immunoSEQ multiplex PCR; TCRdb has only the in-frame clones, and not every one. The sample has about 17,000 clones; approximately 81% are singletons. This clone appeared once. The antigen is undetermined. Whole-study results and caveats: Blood dates from about 2003 to 2018, possibly under older ART regimens.

The source was unsorted PBMCs, collected 0.3 years before starting antiretroviral therapy. This clonotype originated in a middle-aged man with HIV. The V call is TRBV6-4, the J call TRBJ2-2, with D perhaps matching TRBD1 (6 bases). The CDR3 spells CASSEETGTGELFF. CDR3 nucleotide sequence: TGTGCCAGCAGTGAAGAAACAGGGACCGGGGAGCTGTTTTTT.